Detailed here is one TCR beta chain. Its antigen is as yet unknown. This CDR3 has 16 amino acids. The junction had 15 bases not matched to a gene; V was cut back by 4 bases and J by 7 bases. CDR1 is SGDLS and CDR2 is YYNGEE in the germline V gene. Unique molecular identifiers were used in preparing the TCRbeta library. TCRdb reprocessed the PCR reads with MiXCR, giving one entry per CDR3 protein. The sample yields about 300,000 distinct CDR3 sequences, 6.5% to 9% seen once. This record comes from a study of T-cell reconstitution after alpha-beta-depleted transplantation in children. Regarding the study as a whole: Where some patients showed high TCRbeta diversity at day 60, it came from recipient T cells and thymic progenitors that had survived. The authors attributed T-cell counts and diversity one year after transplant mostly to newly produced T cells. Reportedly, only several hundred clones from non-depleted graft cells drove alpha-beta T-cell counts at about two months.

This chain joins TRBV9 and TRBJ2-5, with TRBD2 matching 8 bases. The origin of this receptor is a female patient aged 2-10 years who had a stem cell transplant for Fanconi anemia, so the T cells may come from the graft donor. The specimen was peripheral blood, collected 360 days after TCRalphabeta/CD19-depleted stem cell transplant. The CDR3 DNA follows: TGTGCCAGCAGCCCCCACACCGGGAAGGGACTAGGGACCCAGTACTTC. Protein product: CASSPHTGKGLGTQYF.